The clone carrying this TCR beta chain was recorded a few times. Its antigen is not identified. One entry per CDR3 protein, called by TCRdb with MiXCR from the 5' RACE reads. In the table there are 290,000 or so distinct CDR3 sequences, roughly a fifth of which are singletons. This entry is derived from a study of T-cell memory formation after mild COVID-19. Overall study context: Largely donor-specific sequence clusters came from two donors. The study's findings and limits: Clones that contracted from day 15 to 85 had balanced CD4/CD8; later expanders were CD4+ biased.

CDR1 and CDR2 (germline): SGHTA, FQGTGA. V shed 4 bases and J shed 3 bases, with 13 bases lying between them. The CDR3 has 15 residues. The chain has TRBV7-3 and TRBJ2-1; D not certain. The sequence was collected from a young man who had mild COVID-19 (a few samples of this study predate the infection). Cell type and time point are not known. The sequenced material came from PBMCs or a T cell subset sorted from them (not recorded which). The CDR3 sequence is CASSSERRIYNEQFF. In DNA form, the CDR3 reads TGTGCCAGCAGCTCCGAACGACGGATCTACAATGAGCAGTTCTTC.